The clone carrying this T cell receptor (beta chain) has a handful of counts. MiXCR, applied by TCRdb to the 5' RACE reads, yields one record per CDR3 protein. The table lists about 330,000 distinct CDR3 sequences, approximately 7% of them singletons. This sample stems from a study of T cells after yellow fever vaccination. Study in general: With SMART-Seq v4 Ultra Low Input, the fractions containing low cell numbers were prepared.

The CDR3 contains 14 residues. Between the trimmed V and J ends, which lost 0 bases and 8 bases, there was a span of 14 bases. Germline CDR1 DFQATT, CDR2 SNEGSKA (reference sequence). This TCR was recovered from a young man who received the YFV17D yellow fever vaccine. This rearrangement joins TRBV20-1 to TRBJ2-1; unclear D gene. Sequences were derived from PBMCs, sampled approximately 47 days after the first yellow fever vaccination. The chain's CDR3 is CSARDRLSGYEQFF. CDR3 sequence (DNA): TGCAGTGCTAGAGATCGGCTAAGTGGGTATGAGCAGTTCTTC.